Sequencing of this T cell receptor beta chain was carried out in a study of cytomegalovirus exposure and HLA in healthy donors. On the study more broadly: Earlier results showed some 120 million unique TCR beta sequences derived from approximately 180 million T cells. General observations from the study: HLA allele associations emerged for about 18,000 TCR beta sequences in a later analysis, at 0.05 false discovery rate. Later on, an analysis showed TCR association rates differing by HLA locus, with DRB1 the most and HLA-C the fewest.

Of note for this clone: The antigen remains undetermined.

This CDR3 is built from 16 residues. The J segment lost 8 bases and the V segment lost 0 bases, leaving 8 bases of the junction unmatched. CDR1 is SGHRS, CDR2 YFSETQ, per germline. The donors, nominally healthy at sampling, likely had unrecorded immune exposures. The PCR used 60 Vbeta and 13 Jbeta primers. TCRdb's copy holds only in-frame clones and misses some; the assay was immunoSEQ multiplex PCR. The table lists roughly 55,000 clones. This chain uses TRBV5-1 with TRBJ2-4, with 10 nucleotides matching TRBD1. The origin of this receptor is a man over 45 in good health and CMV-seropositive. What was sequenced was PBMCs. The CDR3 nucleotides read TGCGCCAGCAGCTTGGCCAGGGGACAGGGGCAAGACATTCAGTACTTC. This gives the protein CASSLARGQGQDIQYF.